This T cell receptor beta chain comes out of a study of radiotherapy plus CTLA-4 blockade in lung cancer. To note about this clone: Its matching antigen is unknown.

The repertoire was sequenced with immunoSEQ multiplex PCR; TCRdb's copy has only in-frame clones and lacks some. The profile shows about 60,000 clones, under 75% of them singletons. Study-wide findings and caveats: The study found tumor-derived TCR clones expanded in blood after radiotherapy plus ipilimumab.

The source material was peripheral blood, sampled from a patient treated with radiotherapy plus ipilimumab. The clonotype comes from a human donor with non-small cell lung cancer whose response to radiotherapy plus ipilimumab could not be evaluated.

The CDR3 nucleotides are TGTGCCAGCAGCTTATCGGGACTAGGCGGGGAGGAGACCCAGTACTTC. It encodes CASSLSGLGGEETQYF. The chain joins TRBV7-9 to TRBJ2-5, with TRBD2 matching over 8 bases. The CDR3 has 16 residues. CDR1 SEHNR and CDR2 FQNEAQ come from the germline V gene (reference sequence). Trimming removed 2 bases from V and 5 bases from J; junction bases left unmatched: 10.